One TCR beta chain is described in this entry. This table comes from immunoSEQ multiplex PCR, and its TCRdb copy is limited to in-frame clones, with some not included. The top ten hold 10% to 15% of the sample, which has about 510,000 clones, around 74% seen once. This specimen belongs to a study of shared clonotypes between healthy human individuals. The germline V gene encodes CDR1 SGHTA and CDR2 FQGTGA. CDR3 length equals 17 residues. The V segment lost 1 base and the J segment 9 bases; nucleotides outside the gene matches: 13. Sequencing used PBMCs. J is TRBJ2-1 and V is TRBV7-3; 9 bases line up with TRBD1. This TCR derives from a woman aged 40 to 55 in good health. Some clones in this sample may be carry-over from other donors' samples. CDR3 sequence: CASSLIDTGTGNREQFF. CDR3 sequence (DNA): TGTGCCAGCAGCTTAATCGACACCGGGACAGGGAATCGTGAGCAGTTCTTC.